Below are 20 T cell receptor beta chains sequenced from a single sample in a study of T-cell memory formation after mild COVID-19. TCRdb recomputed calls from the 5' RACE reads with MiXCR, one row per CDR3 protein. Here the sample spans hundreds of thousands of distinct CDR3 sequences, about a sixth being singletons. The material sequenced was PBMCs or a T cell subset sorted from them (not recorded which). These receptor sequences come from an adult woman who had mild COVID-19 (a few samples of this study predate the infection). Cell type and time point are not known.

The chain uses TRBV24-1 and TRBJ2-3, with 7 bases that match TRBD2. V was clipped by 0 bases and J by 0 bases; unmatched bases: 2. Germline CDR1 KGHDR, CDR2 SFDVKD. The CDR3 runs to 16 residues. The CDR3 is CATSDLGGSSTDTQYF. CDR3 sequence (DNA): TGTGCCACCAGTGATTTGGGCGGGAGTAGCACAGATACGCAGTATTTT.

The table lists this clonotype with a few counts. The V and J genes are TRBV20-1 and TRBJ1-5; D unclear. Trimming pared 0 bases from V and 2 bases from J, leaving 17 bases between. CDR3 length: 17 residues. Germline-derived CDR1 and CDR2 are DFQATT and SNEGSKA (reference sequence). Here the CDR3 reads CSARDPSKGGGNQPQHF. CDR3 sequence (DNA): TGCAGTGCTAGAGACCCCTCCAAAGGAGGAGGCAATCAGCCCCAGCATTTT.

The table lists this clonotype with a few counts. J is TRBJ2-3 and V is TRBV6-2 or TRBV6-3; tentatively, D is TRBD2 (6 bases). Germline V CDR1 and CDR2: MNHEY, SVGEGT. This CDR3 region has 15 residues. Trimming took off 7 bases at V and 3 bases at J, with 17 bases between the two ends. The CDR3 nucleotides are TGTGCCAGCAAGGAGGCGGGACTTCGGACAGATACGCAGTATTTT. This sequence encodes CASKEAGLRTDTQYF.

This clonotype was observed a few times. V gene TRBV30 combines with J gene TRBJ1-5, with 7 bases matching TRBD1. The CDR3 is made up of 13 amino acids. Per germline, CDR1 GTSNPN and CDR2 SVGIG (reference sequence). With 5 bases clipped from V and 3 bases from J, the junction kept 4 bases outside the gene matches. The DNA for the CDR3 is TGTGCCTGGGCGACAGGGAACAATCAGCCCCAGCATTTT. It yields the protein CAWATGNNQPQHF.

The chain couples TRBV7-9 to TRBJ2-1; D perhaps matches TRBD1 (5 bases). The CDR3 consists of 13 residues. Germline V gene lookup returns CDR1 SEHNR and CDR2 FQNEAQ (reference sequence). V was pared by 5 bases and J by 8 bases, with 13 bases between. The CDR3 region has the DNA TGTGCCAGCAGCCTAGGGGCTGGGGATGAGCAGTTCTTC. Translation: CASSLGAGDEQFF. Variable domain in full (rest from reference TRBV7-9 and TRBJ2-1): DTGVSQNPRHKITKRGQNVTFRCDPISEHNRLYWYRQTLGQGPEFLTYFQNEAQLEKSRLLSDRFSAERPKGSFSTLEIQRTEQGDSAMYLCASSLGAGDEQFFGPGTRLTVL.

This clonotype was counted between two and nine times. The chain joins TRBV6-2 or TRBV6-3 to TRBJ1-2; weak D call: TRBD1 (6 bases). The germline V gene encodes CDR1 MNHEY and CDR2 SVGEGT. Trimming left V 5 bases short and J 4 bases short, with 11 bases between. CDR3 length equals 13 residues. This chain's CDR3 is CASSAGTFYGYTF. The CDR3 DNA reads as TGTGCCAGCAGTGCCGGGACATTCTATGGCTACACCTTC.

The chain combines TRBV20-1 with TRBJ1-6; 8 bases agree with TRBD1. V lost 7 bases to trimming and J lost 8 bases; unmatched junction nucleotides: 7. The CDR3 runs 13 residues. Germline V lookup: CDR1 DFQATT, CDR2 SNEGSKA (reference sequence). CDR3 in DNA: TGCAGTGGTGGGACAGGCGGGGATTCACCCCTCCACTTT. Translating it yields CSGGTGGDSPLHF.

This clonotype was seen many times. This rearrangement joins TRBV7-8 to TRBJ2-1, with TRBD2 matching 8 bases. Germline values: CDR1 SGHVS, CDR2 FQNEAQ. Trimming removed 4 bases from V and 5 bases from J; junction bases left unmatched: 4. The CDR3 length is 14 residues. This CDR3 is CASSSLAGHNEQFF. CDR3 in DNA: TGTGCCAGCAGCTCCTTAGCGGGACACAATGAGCAGTTCTTC.

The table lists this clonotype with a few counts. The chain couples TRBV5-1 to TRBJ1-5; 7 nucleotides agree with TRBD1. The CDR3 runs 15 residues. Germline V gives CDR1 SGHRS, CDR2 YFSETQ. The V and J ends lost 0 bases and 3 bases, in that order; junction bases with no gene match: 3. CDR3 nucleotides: TGCGCCAGCAGCTTGGAAGGGACAGTCAATCAGCCCCAGCATTTT. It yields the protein CASSLEGTVNQPQHF.

CDR3 coding DNA: TGCGCCAGCAGCCAAGTGGCAGGCTTGGATCAGCCCCAGCATTTT. This encodes CASSQVAGLDQPQHF. V gene TRBV4-1 combines with J gene TRBJ1-5; D is uncertain. Deletions cut 1 base from V and 5 bases from J, with 12 bases between. The V gene's germline CDR1 is MGHRA and CDR2 YSYEKL. This CDR3 contains 15 residues.

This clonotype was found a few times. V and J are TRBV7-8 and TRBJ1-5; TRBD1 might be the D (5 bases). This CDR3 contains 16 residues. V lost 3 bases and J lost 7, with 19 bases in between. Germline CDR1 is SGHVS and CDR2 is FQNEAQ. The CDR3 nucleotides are TGTGCCAGCAGCTTGATTTTCCCCCAGGGTGCACAGCCCCAGCATTTT. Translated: CASSLIFPQGAQPQHF.

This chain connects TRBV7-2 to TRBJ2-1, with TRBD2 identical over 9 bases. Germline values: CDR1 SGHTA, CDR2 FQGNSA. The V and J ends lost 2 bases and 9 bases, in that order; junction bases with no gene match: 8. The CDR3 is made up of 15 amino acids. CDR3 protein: CASSLSGLALGEQFF. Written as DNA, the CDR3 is TGTGCCAGCAGCTTATCCGGACTAGCGCTTGGTGAGCAGTTCTTC.

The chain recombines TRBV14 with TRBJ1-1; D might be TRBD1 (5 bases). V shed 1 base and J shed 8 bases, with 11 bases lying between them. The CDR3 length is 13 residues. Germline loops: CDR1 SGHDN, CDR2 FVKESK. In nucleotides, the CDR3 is TGTGCCAGCAGCCAAGTTGGGGCAGGGGAAGCTTTCTTT. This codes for CASSQVGAGEAFF.

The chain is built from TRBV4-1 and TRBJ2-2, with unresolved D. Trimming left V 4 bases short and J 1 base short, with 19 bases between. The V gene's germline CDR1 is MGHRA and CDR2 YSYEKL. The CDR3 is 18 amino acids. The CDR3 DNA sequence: TGCGCCAGCAGCCCGTCAATAGACGGCGGCAAGAACACCGGGGAGCTGTTTTTT. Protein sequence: CASSPSIDGGKNTGELFF.

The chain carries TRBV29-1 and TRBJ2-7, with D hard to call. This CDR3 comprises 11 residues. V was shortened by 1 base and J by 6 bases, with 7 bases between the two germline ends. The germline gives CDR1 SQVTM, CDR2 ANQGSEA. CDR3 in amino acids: CSVEGAREQYF. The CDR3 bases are TGCAGCGTTGAAGGGGCTCGCGAGCAGTACTTC.

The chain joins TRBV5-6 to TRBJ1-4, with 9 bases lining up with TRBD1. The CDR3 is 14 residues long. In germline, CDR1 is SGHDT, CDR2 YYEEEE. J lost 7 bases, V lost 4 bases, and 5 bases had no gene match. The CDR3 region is CASSRTGVTEKLFF. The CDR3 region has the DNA TGTGCCAGCAGCCGGACAGGGGTGACTGAAAAACTGTTTTTT.

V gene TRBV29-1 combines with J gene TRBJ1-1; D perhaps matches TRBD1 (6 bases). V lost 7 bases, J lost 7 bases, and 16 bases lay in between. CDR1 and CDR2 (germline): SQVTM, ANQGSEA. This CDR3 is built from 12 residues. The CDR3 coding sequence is TGCAGCGCCTACCGGACAGATGGTGAAGCTTTCTTT. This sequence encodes CSAYRTDGEAFF.

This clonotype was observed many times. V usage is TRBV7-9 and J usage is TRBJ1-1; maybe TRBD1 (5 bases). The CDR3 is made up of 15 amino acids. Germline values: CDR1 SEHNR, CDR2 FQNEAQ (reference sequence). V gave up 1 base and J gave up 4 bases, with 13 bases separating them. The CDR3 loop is CASSLGRGISTEAFF. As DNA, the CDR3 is TGTGCCAGCAGCTTAGGGAGGGGAATAAGCACTGAAGCTTTCTTT.

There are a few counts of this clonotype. Written as DNA, the CDR3 is TGTGCCAGCAGTACCTTCGTGCGGGCAGAGCAGTACTTC. Protein sequence: CASSTFVRAEQYF. J is TRBJ2-7 and V is TRBV6-5; D might be TRBD2 (5 bases). V lost 5 bases and J 7 bases, leaving 15 bases between the germline ends. The CDR3 sequence is 13 residues long. Germline CDR1 is MNHEY and CDR2 is SVGAGI.

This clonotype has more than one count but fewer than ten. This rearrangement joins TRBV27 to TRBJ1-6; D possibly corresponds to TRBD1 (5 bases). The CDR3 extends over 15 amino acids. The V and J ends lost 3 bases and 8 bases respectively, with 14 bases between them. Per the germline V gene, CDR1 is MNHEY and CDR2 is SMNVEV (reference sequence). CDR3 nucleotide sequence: TGTGCCAGCAGTTTCAGGGTTACGTTTGATTCACCCCTCCACTTT. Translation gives CASSFRVTFDSPLHF.